These 11 T cell receptor beta chains came from one sample sequenced in a study of human T cells and chemical hapten exposure. The time point denotes: patch test 2, 6 weeks after DPC sensitization. The treatment was: therapeutic diphenylcyclopropenone sensitization with weekly scalp DPC. TCRdb redid the calling of the RACE reads with MiXCR, one entry per CDR3 protein. The data contain about 69,000 distinct CDR3 sequences, about a tenth of them singletons. This material consisted of whole blood, taken in connection with sensitization to the hapten diphenylcyclopropenone (DPC). Source of these receptors: a woman in her forties or fifties with alopecia areata. Some clones in this sample may be carry-over from other donors' samples.

Details on this clonotype: The junction differs from germline at one of its ends, possibly a read error. V usage is TRBV11-2 and J usage is TRBJ2-6; TRBD2 is a possible D gene (6 bases). Germline V gene sequence: CDR1 SGHAT, CDR2 FQNNGV. The CDR3 sequence is 16 residues long. As DNA, the CDR3 is TGTGCCAGCACCTTACTCGGGGGCTCTGGGGCCAACGTCCTGACTTTC. Residues: CASTLLGGSGANVLTF.

The gene calls are TRBV7-6 and TRBJ2-3; a possible D gene is TRBD2 (5 bases). V lost 1 base and J 2 bases, leaving 13 bases between the germline ends. The CDR3 runs to 16 residues. The V gene's germline CDR1 is SGHVS and CDR2 FNYEAQ. The CDR3 spells CASSLGGSGVTDTQYF. For the CDR3, the DNA is TGTGCCAGCAGCTTAGGTGGGAGTGGGGTCACAGATACGCAGTATTTT.

In this sample, this clonotype turned up many times. The J gene is TRBJ2-7, the V gene TRBV20-1; 8 bases align to TRBD1. Germline CDR1 DFQATT, CDR2 SNEGSKA (reference sequence). Unmatched junction bases numbered 2, after V lost 1 base and J lost 3 bases. The CDR3 is made up of 13 amino acids. The chain's CDR3 is CSARADRDYEQYF. As DNA, the CDR3 is TGCAGTGCTAGAGCGGACAGGGACTACGAGCAGTACTTC.

This chain connects TRBV2 to TRBJ2-2; D possibly matches TRBD1 or TRBD2 (5 bases each). This CDR3 is 14 amino acids long. The V gene's germline CDR1 is SNHLY and CDR2 FYNNEI. V was clipped by 7 bases and J by 5 bases, with 14 bases between them. CDR3 residues: CASTGARGTGELFF. The CDR3 DNA sequence: TGTGCCAGCACTGGGGCCCGAGGGACCGGGGAGCTGTTTTTT. Variable domain in full (rest from reference TRBV2 and TRBJ2-2): EPEVTQTPSHQVTQMGQEVILRCVPISNHLYFYWYRQILGQKVEFLVSFYNNEISEKSEIFDDQFSVERPDGSNFTLKIRSTKLEDSAMYFCASTGARGTGELFFGEGSRLTVL.

The table lists this clonotype with many counts. The CDR3 DNA is TGCGCCAGCAATACGCAGGGACAAAACATTCAGTACTTC. Its protein product is CASNTQGQNIQYF. This sequence joins TRBV10-2 and TRBJ2-4; D tentatively reads TRBD1 or TRBD2 (5 bases each). Germline V lookup: CDR1 WSHSY, CDR2 SAAADI. The CDR3 consists of 13 residues. The V end lost 7 bases, the J end lost 5 bases, and 12 bases lay between the germline ends.

This clonotype was seen at least ten times. J is TRBJ2-7 and V is TRBV20-1, with D perhaps TRBD2 (5 bases). Germline V lookup: CDR1 DFQATT, CDR2 SNEGSKA (reference sequence). The CDR3 is made up of 13 amino acids. The V and J ends lost 2 bases and 2 bases respectively, with 10 bases between them. CDR3 region: CSARSGSTYEQYF. The CDR3 DNA follows: TGCAGTGCTAGATCGGGATCGACCTACGAGCAGTACTTC.

This clonotype was observed a few times. The chain couples TRBV5-1 to TRBJ2-1; no firm D call. Per germline, CDR1 SGHRS and CDR2 YFSETQ. V gave up 4 bases and J gave up 6 bases, with 14 bases separating them. CDR3 length: 14 residues. CDR3 amino acids: CASSETVPLNEQFF. In DNA form, the CDR3 reads TGCGCCAGCAGCGAGACGGTCCCACTCAATGAGCAGTTCTTC.

About this clonotype itself: This may come from a read error, since a much larger clone is one base off. No conserved phenylalanine or tryptophan is present at the end of the CDR3, so a read error is the likely explanation. V and J are TRBV7-3 and TRBJ2-3, with no clear D. CDR1 and CDR2 (germline): SGHTA, FQGTGA. The V end lost 3 bases, the J end lost 6 bases, and 7 bases lay between the germline ends. CDR3 size: 12 residues. The CDR3 loop is CASSLLGDTQYS. CDR3 DNA: TGTGCCAGCAGCTTGTTAGGTGATACGCAGTATTCT.

This clonotype has ten or more counts. V and J are TRBV18 and TRBJ1-1; D remains unclear. CDR3 length equals 14 residues. V was pared by 3 bases and J by 4 bases, with 12 bases between. Per the germline V gene, CDR1 is KGHSH and CDR2 is LQKENI. The CDR3 DNA reads TGTGCCAGCTCACCGGAGAAAGGGCGCACTGAAGCTTTCTTT. Its translation is CASSPEKGRTEAFF.

This clonotype was found many times. The rearrangement joins TRBV19 to TRBJ1-4; D call uncertain. The V and J ends lost 3 bases and 5 bases respectively, with 13 bases between them. The CDR3 sequence is 15 residues long. Germline CDR1 and CDR2: LNHDA and SQIVND (reference sequence). CDR3: CASSIGRQSNEKLFF. Here the CDR3 DNA reads TGTGCCAGTAGTATCGGGAGGCAGAGCAATGAAAAACTGTTTTTT.

This chain links TRBV7-9 with TRBJ2-3, with 9 bases that match TRBD2. Per germline, CDR1 SEHNR and CDR2 FQNEAQ (reference sequence). CDR3 length: 14 residues. The V gene end was trimmed by 5 bases and the J gene end by 5 bases; junction bases not matched to a gene: 5. In DNA form, the CDR3 reads TGTGCCAGCAGCGCTAGCGGGAACGTAGATACGCAGTATTTT. It yields the protein CASSASGNVDTQYF.